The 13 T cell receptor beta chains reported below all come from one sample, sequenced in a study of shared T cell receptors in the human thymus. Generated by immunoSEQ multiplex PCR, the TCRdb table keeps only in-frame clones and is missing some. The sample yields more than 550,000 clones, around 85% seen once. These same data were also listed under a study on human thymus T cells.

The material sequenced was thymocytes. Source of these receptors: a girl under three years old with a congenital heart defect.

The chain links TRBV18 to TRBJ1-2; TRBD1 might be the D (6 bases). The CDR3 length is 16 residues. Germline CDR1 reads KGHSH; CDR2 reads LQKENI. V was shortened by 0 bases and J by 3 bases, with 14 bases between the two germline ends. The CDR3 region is CASSPPDRTSYYGYTF. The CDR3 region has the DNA TGTGCCAGCTCACCACCGGACAGAACCTCCTACTATGGCTACACCTTC.

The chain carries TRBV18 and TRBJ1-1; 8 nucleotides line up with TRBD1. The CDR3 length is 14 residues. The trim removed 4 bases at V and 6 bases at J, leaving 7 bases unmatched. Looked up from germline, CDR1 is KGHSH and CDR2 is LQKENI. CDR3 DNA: TGTGCCAGCTCACGTGGACAGGGCCGGGCTGAAGCTTTCTTT. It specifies CASSRGQGRAEAFF. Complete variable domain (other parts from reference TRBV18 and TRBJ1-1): NAGVMQNPRHLVRRRGQEARLRCSPMKGHSHVYWYRQLPEEGLKFMVYLQKENIIDESGMPKERFSAEFPKEGPSILRIQQVVRGDSAAYFCASSRGQGRAEAFFGQGTRLTVV.

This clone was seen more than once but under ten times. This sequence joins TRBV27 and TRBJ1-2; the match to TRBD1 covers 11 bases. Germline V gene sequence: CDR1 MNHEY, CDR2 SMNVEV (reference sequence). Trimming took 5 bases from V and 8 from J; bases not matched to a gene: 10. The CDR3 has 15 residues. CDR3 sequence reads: CASSPSPGQGVGYTF. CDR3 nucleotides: TGTGCCAGCAGTCCCTCCCCGGGACAGGGGGTCGGCTACACCTTC.

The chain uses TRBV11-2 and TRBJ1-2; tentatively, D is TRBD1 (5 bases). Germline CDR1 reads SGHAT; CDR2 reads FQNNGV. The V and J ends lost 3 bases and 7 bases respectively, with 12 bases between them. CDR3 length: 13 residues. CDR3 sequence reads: CASSFPRVRGYTF. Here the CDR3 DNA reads TGTGCCAGCAGCTTTCCCAGGGTTCGTGGCTACACCTTC.

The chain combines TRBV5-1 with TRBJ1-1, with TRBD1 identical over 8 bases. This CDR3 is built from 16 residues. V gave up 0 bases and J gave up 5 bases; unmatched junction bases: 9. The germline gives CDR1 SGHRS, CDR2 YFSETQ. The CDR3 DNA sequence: TGCGCCAGCAGCTTGGTGATAGGACAGGGAGAGACTGAAGCTTTCTTT. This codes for CASSLVIGQGETEAFF.

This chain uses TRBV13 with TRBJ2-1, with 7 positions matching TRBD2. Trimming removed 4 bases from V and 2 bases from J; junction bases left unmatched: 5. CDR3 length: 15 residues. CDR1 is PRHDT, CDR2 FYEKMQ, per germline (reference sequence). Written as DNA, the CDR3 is TGTGCCAGCAGCTCAACAGCGGGGCCCTACAATGAGCAGTTCTTC. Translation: CASSSTAGPYNEQFF.

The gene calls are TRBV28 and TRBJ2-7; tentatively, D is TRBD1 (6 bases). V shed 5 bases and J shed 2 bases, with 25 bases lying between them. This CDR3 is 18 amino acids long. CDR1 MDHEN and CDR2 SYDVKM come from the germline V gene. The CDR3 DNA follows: TGTGCCAGCAGTGGGGACGGGACAACGGGGAAAAATACCTACGAGCAGTACTTC. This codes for CASSGDGTTGKNTYEQYF. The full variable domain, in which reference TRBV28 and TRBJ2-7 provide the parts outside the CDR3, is DVKVTQSSRYLVKRTGEKVFLECVQDMDHENMFWYRQDPGLGLRLIYFSYDVKMKEKGDIPEGYSVSREKKERFSLILESASTNQTSMYLCASSGDGTTGKNTYEQYFGPGTRLTVT.

The CDR3 reads CASSRETGLANEQYF. DNA of the CDR3: TGCGCCAGCAGCCGAGAAACGGGACTAGCGAACGAGCAGTACTTC. The V and J genes are TRBV4-3 and TRBJ2-7, with 10 bases that match TRBD2. V shed 4 bases and J 5 bases; nucleotides not matched to a gene: 8. The CDR3 totals 15 residues. Germline V lookup: CDR1 LGHNA, CDR2 YSLEER.

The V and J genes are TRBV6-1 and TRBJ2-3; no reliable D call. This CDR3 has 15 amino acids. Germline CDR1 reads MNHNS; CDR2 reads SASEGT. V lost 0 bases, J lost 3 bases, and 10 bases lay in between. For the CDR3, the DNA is TGTGCCAGCAGTGAAGCTTACACCAGAACAGATACGCAGTATTTT. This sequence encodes CASSEAYTRTDTQYF.

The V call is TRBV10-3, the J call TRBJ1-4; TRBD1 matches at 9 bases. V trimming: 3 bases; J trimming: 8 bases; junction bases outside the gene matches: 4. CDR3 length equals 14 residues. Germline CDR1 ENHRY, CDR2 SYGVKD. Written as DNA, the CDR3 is TGTGCCATCAGTGATGGGACAGGGCTAGAAAAACTGTTTTTT. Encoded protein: CAISDGTGLEKLFF.

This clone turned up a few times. This CDR3 is CASSLALANSPLHF. DNA for the CDR3: TGTGCCAGCAGCTTAGCACTAGCCAATTCACCCCTCCACTTT. The J gene is TRBJ1-6, the V gene TRBV7-9; D is ambiguous. The CDR3 loop spans 14 amino acids. The germline V gene encodes CDR1 SEHNR and CDR2 FQNEAQ (reference sequence). Trimming took off 0 bases at V and 7 bases at J, with 7 bases between the two ends.

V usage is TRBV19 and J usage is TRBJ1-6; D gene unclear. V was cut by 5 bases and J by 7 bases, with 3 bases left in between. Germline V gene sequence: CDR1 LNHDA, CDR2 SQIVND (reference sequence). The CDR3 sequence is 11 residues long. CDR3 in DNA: TGTGCCAGTAGTCAGAATTCACCCCTCCACTTT. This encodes CASSQNSPLHF.

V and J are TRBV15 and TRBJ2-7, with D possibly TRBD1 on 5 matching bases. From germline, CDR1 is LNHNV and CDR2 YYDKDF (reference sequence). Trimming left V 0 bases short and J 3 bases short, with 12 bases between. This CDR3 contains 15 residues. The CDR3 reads CATSRERQWDYEQYF. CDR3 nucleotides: TGTGCCACCAGCAGAGAAAGACAGTGGGACTACGAGCAGTACTTC.